The following is a T cell receptor (beta chain) sequence with its context. Its specificity is not known. Receiving focal radiation plus CTLA-4 blockade with ipilimumab were patients who had chemo-refractory metastatic non-small-cell lung cancer. The sample is drawn from a study of radiotherapy plus CTLA-4 blockade in lung cancer. Study at large: Among enrolled patients, 15% to 20% responded and 30% to 40% achieved disease control. Findings and limits, study-wide: Response, reportedly, was best predicted by interferon-beta along with early blood T cell clone dynamics. Radiotherapy was combined with ipilimumab, and tumor-derived TCR clones then expanded in blood.

Libraries were prepared by immunoSEQ multiplex PCR; TCRdb keeps only in-frame clonotypes and omits some of them. The table lists about 14,000 clones, 70% to 90% of them singletons, with roughly an eighth in the top ten. V was cut by 2 bases and J by 1 base, with 12 bases left in between. The CDR3 length is 15 residues. Per germline, CDR1 MDHEN and CDR2 SYDVKM. Sequenced here: peripheral blood, sampled from a patient treated with radiotherapy plus ipilimumab. The V gene is TRBV28, the J gene TRBJ2-7, with unresolved D. The TCR was taken from a human donor with non-small cell lung cancer that progressed on radiotherapy plus ipilimumab. Some clones in this sample may be carry-over from other donors' samples. Here the CDR3 DNA reads TGTGCCAGCAGTTTACCTCTCCTTCCTTCCTACGAGCAGTACTTC. Protein product: CASSLPLLPSYEQYF.